What follows are 5 T cell receptor beta chains derived from one specimen sequenced in a study of glioma-infiltrating T cells. The iRepertoire nested amplicon-rescue multiplex PCR amplified TCR alpha and beta CDR3s from RNA. TCRdb re-called the multiplex PCR reads with MiXCR, one entry per CDR3 protein. The sample records about 130,000 distinct CDR3 sequences, 20% to 25% being singletons. Sequences were obtained from glioma tissue, nonneoplastic brain tissue, or PBMCs (not recorded which). The receptors come from a human donor with low-grade glioma or glioblastoma, undergoing nonglioma brain surgery, or in good health (not recorded which).

This chain links TRBV10-3 with TRBJ1-2; D may be TRBD1 (6 bases). This CDR3 is built from 12 residues. The germline V gene has CDR1 ENHRY and CDR2 SYGVKD. The ends were cut back, 3 bases at V and 8 bases at J, with 10 bases in the middle. The CDR3 reads CAISDRGGGYTF. The CDR3 nucleotides read TGTGCCATCAGTGACAGGGGAGGAGGCTACACCTTC.

This clonotype was seen ten or more times. The chain links TRBV7-2 to TRBJ2-6; D unresolved. The CDR3 runs to 13 residues. V was trimmed by 3 bases and J by 4 bases, leaving 4 bases between them. Germline-derived CDR1 and CDR2 are SGHTA and FQGNSA. The CDR3 nucleotides are TGTGCCAGCAGCTTTGCGGGGGCCAACGTCCTGACTTTC. Translating gives CASSFAGANVLTF.

Notes on this clonotype: A single base separates this from a much larger clone, so it may be a read error. The rearrangement links TRBV20-1 to TRBJ1-5, with D perhaps matching TRBD1 (6 bases). The CDR3 runs 14 residues. Per germline, CDR1 DFQATT and CDR2 SNEGSKA (reference sequence). The CDR3, as DNA: TGCAGTTGGCAGGGGAGCTCTAGCAATCAGCCCCGGCATTTT. Protein product: CSWQGSSSNQPRHF.

This clonotype was counted many times. The genes are TRBV11-2 and TRBJ2-2; TRBD1 agrees at 9 bases. CDR1 SGHAT and CDR2 FQNNGV come from the germline V gene. V shed 2 bases, J shed 6 bases, and the junction held 13 bases outside the gene matches. This CDR3 has 18 residues. The CDR3 DNA sequence: TGTGCCAGCAGCTTAACGGGGACAGGGCAGGGTTCGGCCGGGGAGCTGTTTTTT. Protein product: CASSLTGTGQGSAGELFF.

Regarding this clonotype: A read error is possible here, since a much larger clone lies one base away. The V call is TRBV19, the J call TRBJ2-3; D gene ambiguous. The CDR3 covers 14 residues. The germline CDR1 and CDR2 sequences are LNHDA and SQIVND (reference sequence). Trimming shortened V by 3 bases and J by 5 bases, and 12 bases separated the two germline ends. The CDR3 DNA follows: TGTGCCAGTAGTATGGGCACCCGCGGAGATACGCAGTATTTT. Its translation: CASSMGTRGDTQYF.